This T cell receptor beta chain was profiled in a study of beta chain features in type 1 diabetes. The overall study: No age, gender or cell yield differences were seen between patients and healthy donors. General study points: Insertions at VDJ junctions were less frequent in type 1 diabetes patients. These patients also deleted more nucleotides at the same junctions. Patients and controls would share equally any PCR tilt toward shorter templates.

Details on this clone: The antigen is unknown.

Sorting of CD4+ naive, central memory, regulatory and stem cell-like memory cells was performed via CD45RO/CCR7/CD25/CD127/CD95/CD27. Every isolated RNA sample was fully reverse transcribed, so sequencing captured expressed TCRB transcripts. Sequenced by immunoSEQ multiplex PCR; TCRdb stores in-frame clones only, minus some. The sample carries around 430,000 clones, 30% recorded once. Trimming cost V 5 bases and J 3 bases; bases outside gene matches: 10. CDR3 length: 15 residues. CDR1 SGHAT and CDR2 FQNNGV come from the germline V gene. The TCR was taken from a man between 18 and 29 years old in good health. Sequences were obtained from naive CD4+ T cells from blood. This chain uses TRBV11-2 with TRBJ2-7; 7 bases agree with TRBD2. In nucleotides, the CDR3 is TGTGCCAGCAGCCCCCCATCGAGCGGGAACTACGAGCAGTACTTC. Protein: CASSPPSSGNYEQYF.